These 8 T cell receptor beta chains came from one sample sequenced in a study of blood T cell repertoires in COVID-19 (TCRdb year 2020). Libraries were made using the immunoSEQ multiplex PCR assay. The table comes from immuneACCESS by way of TCRdb, which keeps in-frame sequences with V and J called. Part of the clones is missing from these tables; in studies checked, under half for an unresolved V gene and the rest for unknown reasons. The sample contains approximately 47,000 clones, 70% to 90% of them found a single time. The top ten hold under 6% of the sample. The sequenced material came from peripheral blood. The origin of the receptors is a woman aged 55-75 years with acute or convalescent COVID-19.

The chain couples TRBV7-3 to TRBJ2-1; 14 positions match TRBD2. CDR3 length: 15 amino acids. The germline gives CDR1 SGHTA, CDR2 FQGTGA. The V segment lost 5 bases and the J segment 7 bases; nucleotides outside the gene matches: 4. Here the CDR3 DNA reads TGTGCCAGCAGCCCGACTAGCGGGGGGGAAAATGAGCAGTTCTTC. Encoded protein: CASSPTSGGENEQFF. The full variable domain, with the rest looked up from reference TRBV7-3 and TRBJ2-1, is GAGVSQTPSNKVTEKGKYVELRCDPISGHTALYWYRQSLGQGPEFLIYFQGTGAADDSGLPNDRFFAVRPEGSVSTLKIQRTERGDSAVYLCASSPTSGGENEQFFGPGTRLTVL.

V is TRBV29-1 and J is TRBJ1-2; D remains ambiguous. The V gene's germline CDR1 is SQVTM and CDR2 ANQGSEA. The CDR3 has 12 amino acids. Trimming stripped 1 base from V and 10 bases from J, with 13 bases between. The CDR3 loop is CSVEADTSDYTF. The CDR3, as DNA: TGCAGCGTTGAAGCAGACACTTCGGACTACACCTTC.

The CDR3 DNA sequence: TGTGCCAGCTTTTATTGGGCGTACAATGAGCAGTTCTTC. Its translation: CASFYWAYNEQFF. The chain uses TRBV25-1 and TRBJ2-1; D is undetermined. CDR3 length: 13 residues. V lost 8 bases and J lost 4, with 12 bases in between. Germline V gene data show CDR1 as MGHDK and CDR2 as SYGVNS.

This chain links TRBV11-2 with TRBJ2-2; the match to TRBD2 covers 11 bases. CDR1 SGHAT and CDR2 FQNNGV come from the germline V gene. V dropped 5 bases and J dropped 1; count of bases not matched to a gene: 3. The CDR3 runs to 16 residues. CDR3 amino acids: CASSVTSGENTGELFF. In DNA, the CDR3 is TGTGCCAGCAGCGTGACTAGCGGGGAGAACACCGGGGAGCTGTTTTTT. The complete variable domain, with remaining parts taken from reference TRBV11-2 and TRBJ2-2, reads EAGVAQSPRYKIIEKRQSVAFWCNPISGHATLYWYQQILGQGPKLLIQFQNNGVVDDSQLPKDRFSAERLKGVDSTLKIQPAKLEDSAVYLCASSVTSGENTGELFFGEGSRLTVL.

This clone is a singleton in its sample. Other DNA sequences within the sample encode an identical CDR3. The chain couples TRBV27 to TRBJ2-1; 13 nucleotides agree with TRBD2. The CDR3 length is 15 residues. The V gene's germline CDR1 is MNHEY and CDR2 SMNVEV (reference sequence). After removal of 5 bases from V and 6 bases from J, the junction contained 4 bases not matched to a gene. CDR3 protein: CASSPRLAGGNEQFF. CDR3 nucleotides: TGTGCCAGCAGTCCACGACTAGCGGGAGGCAATGAGCAGTTCTTC.

The chain carries TRBV3-1 (or the pseudogene TRBV3-2) and TRBJ1-2; possibly TRBD1 for D (5 bases). Germline assignment: CDR1 LGHDT and CDR2 YNNKEL (reference sequence). Trimming stripped 4 bases from V and 3 bases from J, with 9 bases between. The CDR3 is 13 amino acids. CDR3 residues: CASSRGTDYGYTF. CDR3 DNA sequence: TGTGCCAGCAGCCGCGGGACGGACTATGGCTACACCTTC.

J is TRBJ2-1 and V is TRBV15; 8 bases match TRBD2. The CDR3 spans 16 residues. Looked up from germline, CDR1 is LNHNV and CDR2 is YYDKDF (reference sequence). V lost 0 bases, J lost 5 bases, and 6 bases stayed unmatched. CDR3 sequence reads: CATSRDKRELDNEQFF. CDR3 coding DNA: TGTGCCACCAGCAGAGACAAGCGGGAGCTTGACAATGAGCAGTTCTTC.

The rearrangement links TRBV4-1 to TRBJ1-4, with D perhaps matching TRBD1 (6 bases). Looked up from germline, CDR1 is MGHRA and CDR2 is YSYEKL. The CDR3 has 14 residues. The V gene lost 4 bases and the J gene lost 2 bases, with 8 bases spanning the gap. CDR3 sequence reads: CASSPQGTNEKLFF. CDR3 sequence (DNA): TGCGCCAGCAGCCCTCAGGGGACTAATGAAAAACTGTTTTTT.